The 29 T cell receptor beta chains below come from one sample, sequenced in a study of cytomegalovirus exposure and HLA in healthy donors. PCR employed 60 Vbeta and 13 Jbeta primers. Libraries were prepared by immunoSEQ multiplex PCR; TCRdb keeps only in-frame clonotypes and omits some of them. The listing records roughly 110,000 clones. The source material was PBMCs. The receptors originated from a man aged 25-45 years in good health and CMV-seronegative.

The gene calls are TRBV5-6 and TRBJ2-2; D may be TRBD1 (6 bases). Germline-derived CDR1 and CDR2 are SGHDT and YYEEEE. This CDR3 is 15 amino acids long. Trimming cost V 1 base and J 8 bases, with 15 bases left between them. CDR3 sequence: CASSLSWGRRGELFF. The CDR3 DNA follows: TGTGCCAGCAGCTTGTCATGGGGGCGAAGAGGGGAGCTGTTTTTT.

CDR3 sequence reads: CASRREGTYNEQFF. CDR3 bases: TGCGCCAGCAGAAGGGAGGGGACCTACAATGAGCAGTTCTTC. The chain has TRBV4-1 and TRBJ2-1; 7 nucleotides agree with TRBD2. Trimming removed 6 bases from V and 2 bases from J; junction bases left unmatched: 4. Germline CDR1 MGHRA, CDR2 YSYEKL. CDR3 length: 14 amino acids.

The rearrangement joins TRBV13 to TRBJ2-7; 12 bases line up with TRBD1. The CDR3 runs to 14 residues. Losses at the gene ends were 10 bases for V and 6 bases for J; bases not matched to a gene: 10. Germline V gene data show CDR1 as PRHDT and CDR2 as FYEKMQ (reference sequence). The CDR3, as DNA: TGTGCCACCCAGAGGCGGGACAGGGGGCTCGAGCAGTACTTC. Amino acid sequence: CATQRRDRGLEQYF.

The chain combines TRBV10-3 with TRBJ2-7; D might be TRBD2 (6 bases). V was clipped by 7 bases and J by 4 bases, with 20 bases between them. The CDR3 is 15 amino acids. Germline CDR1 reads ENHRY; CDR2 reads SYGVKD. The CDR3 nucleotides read TGTGCCATCACACCTAATGGGGGGTCGGGGTACGAGCAGTACTTC. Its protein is CAITPNGGSGYEQYF.

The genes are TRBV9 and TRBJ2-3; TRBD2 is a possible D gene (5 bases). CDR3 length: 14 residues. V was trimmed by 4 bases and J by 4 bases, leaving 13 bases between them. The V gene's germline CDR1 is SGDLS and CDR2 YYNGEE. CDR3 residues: CASSLRLFSDTQYF. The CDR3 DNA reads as TGTGCCAGCAGCCTTCGACTATTCTCAGATACGCAGTATTTT.

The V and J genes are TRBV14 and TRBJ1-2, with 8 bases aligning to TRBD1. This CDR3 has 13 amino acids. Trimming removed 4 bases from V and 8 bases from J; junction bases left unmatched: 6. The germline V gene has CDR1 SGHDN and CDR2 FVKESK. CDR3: CASSLGQGSGYTF. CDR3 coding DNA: TGTGCCAGCAGCCTCGGACAGGGTTCAGGCTACACCTTC.

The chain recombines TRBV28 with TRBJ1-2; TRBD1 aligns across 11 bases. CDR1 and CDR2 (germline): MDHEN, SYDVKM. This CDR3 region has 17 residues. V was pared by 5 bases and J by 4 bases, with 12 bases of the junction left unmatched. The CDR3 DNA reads TGTGCCAGCAGTGGGGGGACAGGGGGTCTTTATGTCTATGGCTACACCTTC. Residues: CASSGGTGGLYVYGYTF.

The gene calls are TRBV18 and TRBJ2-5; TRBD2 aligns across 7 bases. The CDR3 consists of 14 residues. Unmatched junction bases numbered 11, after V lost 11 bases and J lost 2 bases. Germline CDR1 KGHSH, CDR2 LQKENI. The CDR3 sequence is CASNGAGGQETQYF. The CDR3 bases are TGTGCCTCAAACGGCGCCGGGGGGCAAGAGACCCAGTACTTC.

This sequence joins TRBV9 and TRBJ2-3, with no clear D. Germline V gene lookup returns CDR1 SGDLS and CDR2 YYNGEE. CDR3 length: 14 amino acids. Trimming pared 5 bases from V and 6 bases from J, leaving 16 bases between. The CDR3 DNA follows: TGTGCCAGCAGTTCCGGTCCCCCCGAGGATACGCAGTATTTT. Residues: CASSSGPPEDTQYF.

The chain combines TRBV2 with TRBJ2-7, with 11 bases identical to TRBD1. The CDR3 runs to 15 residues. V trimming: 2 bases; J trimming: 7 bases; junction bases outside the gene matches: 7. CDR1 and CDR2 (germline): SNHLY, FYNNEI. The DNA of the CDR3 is TGTGCCAGCAGTGAACAAGGACAGGGGGCTTCGGAGCAGTACTTC. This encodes CASSEQGQGASEQYF. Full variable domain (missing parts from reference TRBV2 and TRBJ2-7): EPEVTQTPSHQVTQMGQEVILRCVPISNHLYFYWYRQILGQKVEFLVSFYNNEISEKSEIFDDQFSVERPDGSNFTLKIRSTKLEDSAMYFCASSEQGQGASEQYFGPGTRLTVT.

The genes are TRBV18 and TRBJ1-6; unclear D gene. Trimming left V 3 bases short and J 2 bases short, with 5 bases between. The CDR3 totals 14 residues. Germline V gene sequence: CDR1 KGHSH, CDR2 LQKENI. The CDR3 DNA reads TGTGCCAGCTCACCGCAGACCTATAATTCACCCCTCCACTTT. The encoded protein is CASSPQTYNSPLHF. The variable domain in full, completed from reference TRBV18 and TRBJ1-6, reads NAGVMQNPRHLVRRRGQEARLRCSPMKGHSHVYWYRQLPEEGLKFMVYLQKENIIDESGMPKERFSAEFPKEGPSILRIQQVVRGDSAAYFCASSPQTYNSPLHFGNGTRLTVT.

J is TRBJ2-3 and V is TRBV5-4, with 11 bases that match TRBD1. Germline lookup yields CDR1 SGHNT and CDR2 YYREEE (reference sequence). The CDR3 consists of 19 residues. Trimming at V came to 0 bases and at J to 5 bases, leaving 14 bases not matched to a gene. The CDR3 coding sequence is TGTGCCAGCAGCTTGGCTTCCTCCCGGGGGACAGGGGGAATAGATACGCAGTATTTT. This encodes CASSLASSRGTGGIDTQYF. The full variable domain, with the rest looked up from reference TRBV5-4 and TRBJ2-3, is ETGVTQSPTHLIKTRGQQVTLRCSSQSGHNTVSWYQQALGQGPQFIFQYYREEENGRGNFPPRFSGLQFPNYSSELNVNALELDDSALYLCASSLASSRGTGGIDTQYFGPGTRLTVL.

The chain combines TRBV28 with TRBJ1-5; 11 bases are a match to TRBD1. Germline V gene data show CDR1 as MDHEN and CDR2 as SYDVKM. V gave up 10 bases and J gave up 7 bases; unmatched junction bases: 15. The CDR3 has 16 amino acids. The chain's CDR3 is CATKEGQGVAGQPQHF. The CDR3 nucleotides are TGTGCCACTAAGGAGGGACAGGGGGTTGCAGGGCAGCCCCAGCATTTT.

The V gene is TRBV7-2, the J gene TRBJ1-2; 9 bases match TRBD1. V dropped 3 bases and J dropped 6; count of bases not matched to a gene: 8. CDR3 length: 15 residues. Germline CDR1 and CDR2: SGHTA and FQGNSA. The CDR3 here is CASSFDRGRENGYTF. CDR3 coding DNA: TGTGCCAGCAGCTTCGACAGGGGGAGGGAGAATGGCTACACCTTC.

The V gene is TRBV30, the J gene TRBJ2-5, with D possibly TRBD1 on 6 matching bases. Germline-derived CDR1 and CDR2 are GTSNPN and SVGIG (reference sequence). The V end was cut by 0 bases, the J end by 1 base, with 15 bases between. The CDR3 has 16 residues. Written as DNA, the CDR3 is TGTGCCTGGAGTGTTCAAGAAGGACAGTTCCAAGAGACCCAGTACTTC. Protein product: CAWSVQEGQFQETQYF.

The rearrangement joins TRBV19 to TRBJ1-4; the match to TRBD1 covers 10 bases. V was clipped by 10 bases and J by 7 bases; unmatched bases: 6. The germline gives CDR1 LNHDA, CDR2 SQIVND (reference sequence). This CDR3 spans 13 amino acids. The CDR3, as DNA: TGTGCCATTTCCCGGGACAGGGGTGAAAAACTGTTTTTT. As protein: CAISRDRGEKLFF.

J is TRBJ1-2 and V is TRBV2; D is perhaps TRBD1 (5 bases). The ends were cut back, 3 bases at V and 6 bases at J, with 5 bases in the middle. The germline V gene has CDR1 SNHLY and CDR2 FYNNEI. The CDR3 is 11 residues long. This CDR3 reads CASSDRDGYTF. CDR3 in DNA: TGTGCCAGCAGTGACAGGGATGGCTACACCTTC.

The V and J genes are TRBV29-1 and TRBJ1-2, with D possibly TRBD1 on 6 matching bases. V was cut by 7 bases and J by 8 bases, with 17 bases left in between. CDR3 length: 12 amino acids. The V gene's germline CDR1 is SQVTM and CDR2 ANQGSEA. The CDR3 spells CSGLQGAGGYTF. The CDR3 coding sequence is TGCAGCGGATTACAGGGCGCCGGGGGCTACACCTTC.

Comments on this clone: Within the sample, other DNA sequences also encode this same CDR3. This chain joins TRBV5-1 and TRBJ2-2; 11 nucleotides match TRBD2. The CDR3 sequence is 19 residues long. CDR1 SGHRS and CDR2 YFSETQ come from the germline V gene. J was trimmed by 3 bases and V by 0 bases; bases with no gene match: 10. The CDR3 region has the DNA TGCGCCAGCAGCTTGGGTTTAACTAGCGGGGGCCGCTACACCGGGGAGCTGTTTTTT. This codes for CASSLGLTSGGRYTGELFF.

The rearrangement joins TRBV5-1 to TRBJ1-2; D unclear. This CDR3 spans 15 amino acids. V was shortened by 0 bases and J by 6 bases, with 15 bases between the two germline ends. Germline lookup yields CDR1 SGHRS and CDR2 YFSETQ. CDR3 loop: CASSLAFGGNHGYTF. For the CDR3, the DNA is TGCGCCAGCAGCTTGGCCTTCGGCGGGAACCATGGCTACACCTTC.

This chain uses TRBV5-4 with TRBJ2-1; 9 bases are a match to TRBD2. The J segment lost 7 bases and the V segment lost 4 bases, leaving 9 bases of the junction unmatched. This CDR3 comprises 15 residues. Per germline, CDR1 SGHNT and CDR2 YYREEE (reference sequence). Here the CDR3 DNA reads TGTGCCAGCAGCCCCGCGGGGGGGCCGGGTAATGAGCAGTTCTTC. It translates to CASSPAGGPGNEQFF. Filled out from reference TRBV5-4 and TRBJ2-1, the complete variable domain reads ETGVTQSPTHLIKTRGQQVTLRCSSQSGHNTVSWYQQALGQGPQFIFQYYREEENGRGNFPPRFSGLQFPNYSSELNVNALELDDSALYLCASSPAGGPGNEQFFGPGTRLTVL.

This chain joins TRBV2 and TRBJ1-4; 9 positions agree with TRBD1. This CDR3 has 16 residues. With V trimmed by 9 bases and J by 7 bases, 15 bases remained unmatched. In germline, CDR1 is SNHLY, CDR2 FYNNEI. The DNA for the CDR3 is TGTGCCAGTGAGGGGGGGACAGGGCGGGGAGTTGAAAAACTGTTTTTT. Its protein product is CASEGGTGRGVEKLFF.

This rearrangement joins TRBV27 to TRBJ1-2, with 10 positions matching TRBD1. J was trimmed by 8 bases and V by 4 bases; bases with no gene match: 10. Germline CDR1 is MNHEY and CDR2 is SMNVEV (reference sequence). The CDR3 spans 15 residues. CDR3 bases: TGTGCCAGCAGTTCTTTGGCGGGACAGGGGTTGGGCTACACCTTC. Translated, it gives CASSSLAGQGLGYTF.

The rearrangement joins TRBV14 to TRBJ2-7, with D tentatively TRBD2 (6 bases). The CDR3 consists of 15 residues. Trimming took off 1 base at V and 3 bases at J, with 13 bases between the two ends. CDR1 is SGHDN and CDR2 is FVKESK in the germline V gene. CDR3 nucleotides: TGTGCCAGCAGCCAAGCGGAGGGCGCGGTCTACGAGCAGTACTTC. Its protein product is CASSQAEGAVYEQYF.

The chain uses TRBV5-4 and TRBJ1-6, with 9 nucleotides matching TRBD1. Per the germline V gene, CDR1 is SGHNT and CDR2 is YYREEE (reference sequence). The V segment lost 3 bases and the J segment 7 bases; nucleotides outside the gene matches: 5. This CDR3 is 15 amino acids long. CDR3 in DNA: TGTGCCAGCAGCTCAAGAGACAGGGGGAATTCACCCCTCCACTTT. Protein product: CASSSRDRGNSPLHF.

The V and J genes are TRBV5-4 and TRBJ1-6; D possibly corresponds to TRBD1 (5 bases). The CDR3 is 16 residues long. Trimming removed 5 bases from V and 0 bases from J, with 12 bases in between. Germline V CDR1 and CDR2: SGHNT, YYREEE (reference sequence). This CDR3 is CASSPGIGSYNSPLHF. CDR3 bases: TGTGCCAGCAGTCCAGGGATCGGCTCCTATAATTCACCCCTCCACTTT.

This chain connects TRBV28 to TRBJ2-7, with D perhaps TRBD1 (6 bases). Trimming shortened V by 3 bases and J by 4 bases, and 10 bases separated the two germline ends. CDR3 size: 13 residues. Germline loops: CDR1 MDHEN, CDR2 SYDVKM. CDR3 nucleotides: TGTGCCAGCAGTTTCGGACAGAAATACGAGCAGTACTTC. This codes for CASSFGQKYEQYF.

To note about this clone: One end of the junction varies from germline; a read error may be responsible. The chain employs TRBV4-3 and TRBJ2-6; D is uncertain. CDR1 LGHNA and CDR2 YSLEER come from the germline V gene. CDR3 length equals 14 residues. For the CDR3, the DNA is TGCGCCAGCAGCCGGGCCTCTGGTGCCAACGTCCTGACTTTC. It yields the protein CASSRASGANVLTF.

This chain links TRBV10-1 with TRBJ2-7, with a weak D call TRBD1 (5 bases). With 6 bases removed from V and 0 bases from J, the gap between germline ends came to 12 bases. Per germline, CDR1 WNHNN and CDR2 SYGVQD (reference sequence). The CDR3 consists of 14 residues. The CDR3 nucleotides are TGCGCCAGCAGAACAGGTCCAAGCTCCTACGAGCAGTACTTC. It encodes CASRTGPSSYEQYF.